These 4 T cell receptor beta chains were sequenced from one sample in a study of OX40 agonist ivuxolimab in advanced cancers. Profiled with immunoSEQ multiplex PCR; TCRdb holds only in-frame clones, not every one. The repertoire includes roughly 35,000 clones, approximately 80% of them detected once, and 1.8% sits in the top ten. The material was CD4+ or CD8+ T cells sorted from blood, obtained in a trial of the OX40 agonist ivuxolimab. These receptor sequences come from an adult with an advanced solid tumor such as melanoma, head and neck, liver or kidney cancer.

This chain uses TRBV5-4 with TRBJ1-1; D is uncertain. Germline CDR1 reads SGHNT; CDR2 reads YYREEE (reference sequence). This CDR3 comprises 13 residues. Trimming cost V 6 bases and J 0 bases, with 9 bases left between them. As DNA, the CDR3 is TGTGCCAGCACCCCGGGCCTGAACACTGAAGCTTTCTTT. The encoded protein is CASTPGLNTEAFF.

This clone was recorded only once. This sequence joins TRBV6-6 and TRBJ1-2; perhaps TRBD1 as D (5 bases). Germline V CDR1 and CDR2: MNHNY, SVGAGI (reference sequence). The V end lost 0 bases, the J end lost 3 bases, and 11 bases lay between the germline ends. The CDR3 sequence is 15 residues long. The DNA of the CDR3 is TGTGCCAGCAGTTACTCGGGGGGGGTAGACTATGGCTACACCTTC. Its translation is CASSYSGGVDYGYTF.

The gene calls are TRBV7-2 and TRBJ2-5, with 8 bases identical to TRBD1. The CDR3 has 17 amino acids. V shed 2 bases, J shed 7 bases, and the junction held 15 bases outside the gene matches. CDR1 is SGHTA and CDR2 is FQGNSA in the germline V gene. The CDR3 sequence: CASSLQLGQGAEGTQYF. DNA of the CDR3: TGTGCCAGCAGCTTACAGCTCGGGCAGGGGGCGGAAGGGACCCAGTACTTC. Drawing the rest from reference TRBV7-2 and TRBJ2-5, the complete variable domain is GAGVSQSPSNKVTEKGKDVELRCDPISGHTALYWYRQSLGQGLEFLIYFQGNSAPDKSGLPSDRFSAERTGGSVSTLTIQRTQQEDSAVYLCASSLQLGQGAEGTQYFGPGTRLLVL.

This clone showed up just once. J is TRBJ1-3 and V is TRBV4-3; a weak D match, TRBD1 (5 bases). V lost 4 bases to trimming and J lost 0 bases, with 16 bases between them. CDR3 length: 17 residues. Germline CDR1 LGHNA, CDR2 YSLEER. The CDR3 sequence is CASSRTVFQGSGNTIYF. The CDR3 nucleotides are TGCGCCAGCAGCCGCACAGTGTTTCAGGGCTCTGGAAACACCATATATTTT.